The subject of this entry is one T cell receptor (beta chain). The sample originates from a study of T cells of healthy individuals. TCRdb redid the calling of the 5' RACE reads with MiXCR, one entry per CDR3 protein. This sample has some 100,000 distinct CDR3 sequences, with roughly 15% found just once. CDR3 length equals 16 residues. Trimming pared 1 base from V and 3 bases from J, leaving 16 bases between. Germline V gene data show CDR1 as SGHRS and CDR2 as YFSETQ. The sequence derives from a human donor in good health. This chain links TRBV5-1 with TRBJ1-1, with D hard to call. The CDR3 nucleotides read TGCGCCAGCAGCTTGACCCCCTACACTGGGGACACTGAAGCTTTCTTT. Protein product: CASSLTPYTGDTEAFF.